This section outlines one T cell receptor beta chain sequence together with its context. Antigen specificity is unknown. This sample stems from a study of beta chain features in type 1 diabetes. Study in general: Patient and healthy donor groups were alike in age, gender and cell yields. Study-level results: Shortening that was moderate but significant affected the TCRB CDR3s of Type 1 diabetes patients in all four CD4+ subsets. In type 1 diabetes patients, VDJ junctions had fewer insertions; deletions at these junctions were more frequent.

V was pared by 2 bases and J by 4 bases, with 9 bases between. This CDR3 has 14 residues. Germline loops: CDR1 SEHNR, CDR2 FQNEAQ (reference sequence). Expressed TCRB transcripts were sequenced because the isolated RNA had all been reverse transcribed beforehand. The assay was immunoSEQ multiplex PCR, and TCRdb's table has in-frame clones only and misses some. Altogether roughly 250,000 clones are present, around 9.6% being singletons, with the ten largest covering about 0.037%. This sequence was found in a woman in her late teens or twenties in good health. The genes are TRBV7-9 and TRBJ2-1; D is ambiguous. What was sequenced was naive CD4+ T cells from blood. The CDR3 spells CASSLMGQYNEQFF. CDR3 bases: TGTGCCAGCAGCTTAATGGGCCAATACAATGAGCAGTTCTTC. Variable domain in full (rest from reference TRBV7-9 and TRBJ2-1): DTGVSQNPRHKITKRGQNVTFRCDPISEHNRLYWYRQTLGQGPEFLTYFQNEAQLEKSRLLSDRFSAERPKGSFSTLEIQRTEQGDSAMYLCASSLMGQYNEQFFGPGTRLTVL.